These 16 T cell receptor beta chains originate from one sample sequenced in a study of shared clonotypes between healthy human individuals. This table comes from immunoSEQ multiplex PCR, and its TCRdb copy is limited to in-frame clones, with some not included. Counted here are a few million clones, 85% to 95% occurring once; the ten biggest clones make up 0.3% to 0.4%. Sample: naive CD4+ T cells from PBMCs. The subset was: CD45RA+ positively selected. The receptors shown here come from a man between 18 and 29 years old in good health. Some clones in this sample may be carry-over from other donors' samples.

Concerning this clone: This specimen includes other DNA sequences encoding the same CDR3. V and J are TRBV15 and TRBJ1-5; D is uncertain. V was shortened by 6 bases and J by 3 bases, with 6 bases between the two germline ends. Germline assignment: CDR1 LNHNV and CDR2 YYDKDF (reference sequence). The length of the CDR3 is 12 residues. The DNA of the CDR3 is TGTGCCACCAGTAAGTCCAATCAGCCCCAGCATTTT. It codes for CATSKSNQPQHF.

The rearrangement joins TRBV28 to TRBJ2-7, with TRBD1 matching 9 bases. The CDR3 sequence is 18 residues long. Germline CDR1 reads MDHEN; CDR2 reads SYDVKM. V trimming: 6 bases; J trimming: 2 bases; junction bases outside the gene matches: 17. The CDR3 coding sequence is TGTGCCAGCAGCACCCGGGACAGGGAAAGACCAGGGACCTACGAGCAGTACTTC. Protein sequence: CASSTRDRERPGTYEQYF.

The chain couples TRBV7-4 to TRBJ2-1; TRBD2 agrees at 9 bases. Germline loops: CDR1 SGHVT, CDR2 SQSDAQ. The V segment lost 5 bases and the J segment 7 bases; nucleotides outside the gene matches: 12. The CDR3 spans 16 residues. The CDR3 coding sequence is TGTGCCAGCAGCCGAAAGCGGGAGGTACGACAGAATGAGCAGTTCTTC. Protein product: CASSRKREVRQNEQFF.

The chain has TRBV2 and TRBJ2-1; D might be TRBD2 (5 bases). Germline V lookup: CDR1 SNHLY, CDR2 FYNNEI. This CDR3 is 16 amino acids long. Trimming stripped 2 bases from V and 0 bases from J, with 11 bases between. The CDR3 spells CASSELRESSYNEQFF. Written as DNA, the CDR3 is TGTGCCAGCAGTGAATTGAGGGAAAGCTCCTACAATGAGCAGTTCTTC.

This clone was seen once. This chain connects TRBV5-1 to TRBJ2-7; weak D call: TRBD1 (7 bases). The CDR3 runs 15 residues. V was cut by 4 bases and J by 2 bases, with 16 bases left in between. The germline CDR1 and CDR2 sequences are SGHRS and YFSETQ. CDR3: CASSIGGTATYEQYF. CDR3 nucleotide sequence: TGCGCCAGCAGCATTGGGGGGACAGCAACCTACGAGCAGTACTTC.

This clone was picked up one time. The chain links TRBV18 to TRBJ1-3; D call uncertain. The V gene's germline CDR1 is KGHSH and CDR2 LQKENI. Trimming shortened V by 3 bases and J by 3 bases, and 18 bases separated the two germline ends. This CDR3 region has 17 residues. The CDR3 DNA follows: TGTGCCAGCTCACCGATCAGCCAGGCCCTCTATGGAAACACCATATATTTT. Amino acid sequence: CASSPISQALYGNTIYF.

This chain uses TRBV27 with TRBJ2-5; D is perhaps TRBD2 (5 bases). The V gene lost 6 bases and the J gene lost 5 bases, with 16 bases spanning the gap. Germline CDR1 MNHEY, CDR2 SMNVEV (reference sequence). The CDR3 sequence is 14 residues long. CDR3 bases: TGTGCCAGCAGGTTTGCTCCGAGGGATGAGACCCAGTACTTC. This gives the protein CASRFAPRDETQYF.

V gene TRBV5-1 combines with J gene TRBJ2-7, with a possible D match to TRBD1 (5 bases). CDR3 size: 14 residues. Deletions cut 0 bases from V and 5 bases from J, with 12 bases between. CDR1 is SGHRS, CDR2 YFSETQ, per germline. This CDR3 is CASSLETGKHEQYF. In DNA form, the CDR3 reads TGCGCCAGCAGCTTGGAAACAGGAAAACACGAGCAGTACTTC.

This chain links TRBV6-1 with TRBJ1-2; the D is unclear. The CDR3 is 12 amino acids. V was shortened by 7 bases and J by 7 bases, with 13 bases between the two germline ends. Germline assignment: CDR1 MNHNS and CDR2 SASEGT. The CDR3 sequence is CASTKAGFGYTF. Here the CDR3 DNA reads TGTGCCAGCACTAAAGCCGGGTTTGGCTACACCTTC.

The V gene is TRBV5-1, the J gene TRBJ2-6, with D perhaps TRBD1 or TRBD2 (6 bases each). Germline V gene sequence: CDR1 SGHRS, CDR2 YFSETQ. Trimming removed 1 base at V and 0 bases at J, with 20 bases between. This CDR3 contains 20 residues. The DNA of the CDR3 is TGCGCCAGCAGCTTGAACCCCACAACGGGGGCTAACTCTGGGGCCAACGTCCTGACTTTC. This codes for CASSLNPTTGANSGANVLTF.

The J gene is TRBJ1-2, the V gene TRBV13; the match to TRBD1 covers 9 bases. In germline, CDR1 is PRHDT, CDR2 FYEKMQ (reference sequence). With V trimmed by 6 bases and J by 8 bases, 7 bases remained unmatched. There are 13 residues in the CDR3. CDR3 coding DNA: TGTGCCAGCAGGATACAGGGGGCCGGGGGCTACACCTTC. Translating gives CASRIQGAGGYTF.

This sequence joins TRBV7-2 and TRBJ1-2, with D uncertain. Trimming stripped 4 bases from V and 0 bases from J, with 12 bases between. Looked up from germline, CDR1 is SGHTA and CDR2 is FQGNSA. The CDR3 sequence is 15 residues long. CDR3 coding DNA: TGTGCCAGCAGCTCCTATACCCGTTCTAACTATGGCTACACCTTC. Residues: CASSSYTRSNYGYTF.

Notes on this clone: The sample contains more than one DNA sequence encoding this CDR3. The rearrangement joins TRBV5-1 to TRBJ2-7, with D perhaps given as TRBD1 or TRBD2 (5 bases each). CDR1 SGHRS and CDR2 YFSETQ come from the germline V gene. Trimming stripped 0 bases from V and 5 bases from J, with 9 bases between. The CDR3 loop spans 13 amino acids. The CDR3 spells CASSLARGNEQYF. The CDR3 region has the DNA TGCGCCAGCAGCTTGGCCCGGGGCAACGAGCAGTACTTC.

This chain links TRBV19 with TRBJ1-2; 8 bases align to TRBD1. V lost 5 bases and J lost 2; bases outside the gene matches: 7. Germline lookup yields CDR1 LNHDA and CDR2 SQIVND (reference sequence). The CDR3 runs to 15 residues. CDR3 coding DNA: TGTGCCAGTAGTCTGAAGACAGGGGAGAACTATGGCTACACCTTC. Its protein is CASSLKTGENYGYTF. Filled out from reference TRBV19 and TRBJ1-2, the complete variable domain reads DGGITQSPKYLFRKEGQNVTLSCEQNLNHDAMYWYRQDPGQGLRLIYYSQIVNDFQKGDIAEGYSVSREKKESFPLTVTSAQKNPTAFYLCASSLKTGENYGYTFGSGTRLTVV.

This chain's CDR3 is CASSGGISGRSYEQYF. In DNA, the CDR3 is TGTGCCAGCAGCGGTGGTATTAGCGGGCGCTCCTACGAGCAGTACTTC. The chain links TRBV5-8 to TRBJ2-7; 7 nucleotides agree with TRBD2. This CDR3 has 16 amino acids. CDR1 is SGHTS, CDR2 YDEGEE, per germline. The ends lost 4 bases at V and 0 bases at J; junction bases unmatched: 10.

Worth noting for this clone: This specimen includes other DNA sequences encoding the same CDR3. The chain couples TRBV7-3 to TRBJ2-5; no clear D gene. The V gene lost 2 bases and the J gene lost 1 base, with 5 bases spanning the gap. The CDR3 has 13 residues. CDR1 is SGHTA and CDR2 is FQGTGA in the germline V gene. The DNA of the CDR3 is TGTGCCAGCAGCTTACGGTCCCAAGAGACCCAGTACTTC. This gives the protein CASSLRSQETQYF.